These T cell receptor beta chains were read from a single sample in a study of CD4+ T cells in melanoma. The method was immunoSEQ multiplex PCR; TCRdb's version includes in-frame clones alone and lacks a portion of them. The sample includes tens of thousands of clones, roughly two thirds of them seen just once. The sample taken for sequencing was tumor tissue. These receptors were collected from a human donor with melanoma. The CDR3 runs from the conserved cysteine through the conserved F or W. Fields, in order: clone size, D gene, J gene, V gene, CDR3 protein, CDR3 DNA. The D gene is left open where the match is weak. Expanded clones are given a class, and other clones once, few, many or no size at all.

few | TRBD1 | TRBJ2-7 | TRBV7-3 | CASSLITTGGAFVSYEQYF | TGTGCCAGCAGCTTAATAACGACAGGGGGCGCGTTTGTCTCCTACGAGCAGTACTTC
few | NA | TRBJ1-4 | TRBV6-5 | CASSPTLNEKLFF | TGTGCCAGCAGTCCCACGCTTAATGAAAAACTGTTTTTT
NA | NA | TRBJ1-2 | TRBV7-9 | CASSDGGTGLGGYTF | TGTGCCAGCAGCGACGGGGGGACGGGGCTGGGTGGCTACACCTTC
NA | TRBD1 | TRBJ2-3 | TRBV7-9 | CASSWTGGDTQYF | TGTGCCAGCAGCTGGACAGGGGGGGATACGCAGTATTTT
once | NA | TRBJ2-7 | TRBV18 | CASSPAGKLGEQYF | TGTGCCAGCTCACCTGCGGGGAAACTAGGCGAGCAGTACTTC
NA | TRBD1 | TRBJ1-5 | TRBV5-8 | CASRPTGTLQPQHF | TGTGCCAGCAGACCGACAGGGACCCTTCAGCCCCAGCATTTT
NA | NA | TRBJ2-1 | TRBV15 | CATSREYPAAASYNEQFF | TGTGCCACCAGCAGAGAGTACCCCGCCGCAGCATCCTACAATGAGCAGTTCTTC
NA | TRBD2 | TRBJ2-5 | TRBV9 | CASSALAGGPRETQYF | TGTGCCAGCAGCGCCTTAGCGGGGGGGCCTCGAGAGACCCAGTACTTC
NA | TRBD2 | TRBJ2-3 | TRBV5-6 | CASSLLGLGGVADTQYF | TGTGCCAGCAGCTTATTGGGACTAGGGGGTGTGGCAGATACGCAGTATTTT
NA | TRBD2 | TRBJ2-4 | TRBV4-3 | CASSQAQGLAGGQNIQYF | TGCGCCAGCAGCCAAGCTCAGGGACTAGCGGGGGGCCAAAACATTCAGTACTTC
NA | TRBD1 | TRBJ1-1 | TRBV18 | CASTLQGGNTEAFF | TGTGCCAGCACCCTACAGGGGGGGAACACTGAAGCTTTCTTT
NA | NA | TRBJ2-5 | TRBV7-3 | CASSLTGAETQYF | TGTGCCAGCAGCTTAACAGGGGCGGAGACCCAGTACTTC
NA | NA | TRBJ2-1 | TRBV5-5 | CASSRTAGVKDEQFF | TGTGCCAGCAGCCGAACAGCCGGGGTAAAAGATGAGCAGTTCTTC
many | NA | TRBJ2-7 | TRBV7-9 | CASSLPGDPSYEQYF | TGTGCCAGCAGCCTTCCCGGGGACCCTTCGTACGAGCAGTACTTC
NA | NA | TRBJ2-5 | TRBV13 | CASMRLDKGTQYF | TGTGCCAGCATGCGGCTAGATAAGGGGACCCAGTACTTC
NA | NA | TRBJ1-1 | TRBV7-9 | CASSLVLGNTEAFF | TGTGCCAGCAGCTTAGTCTTAGGGAACACTGAAGCTTTCTTT
NA | NA | TRBJ1-1 | TRBV2 | CASGPYRNTEAFF | TGTGCCAGCGGCCCCTATAGGAACACTGAAGCTTTCTTT
NA | NA | TRBJ2-2 | TRBV20-1 | CSASRTGELFF | TGCAGTGCTAGCCGGACCGGGGAGCTGTTTTTT
NA | NA | TRBJ2-3 | TRBV27 | CASSVNRDIAVTDTQYF | TGTGCCAGCAGTGTCAACCGGGACATTGCAGTCACAGATACGCAGTATTTT
NA | TRBD2 | TRBJ2-7 | TRBV5-1 | CASSLGATGTSGRNLRGQYF | TGCGCCAGCAGCTTGGGGGCAACCGGGACTAGCGGGCGTAACCTACGAGGGCAGTACTTC
NA | NA | TRBJ1-1 | TRBV2 | CASSSGGMNTEAFF | TGTGCCAGCAGCTCCGGGGGTATGAACACTGAAGCTTTCTTT
NA | NA | TRBJ1-4 | TRBV5-1 | CASSREPLARANEKLFF | TGCGCCAGCAGCAGAGAACCGTTGGCCAGGGCTAATGAAAAACTGTTTTTT
NA | NA | TRBJ2-3 | TRBV11-1 | CASSLGYIGTDTQYF | TGTGCCAGCAGCTTGGGGTATATAGGTACAGATACGCAGTATTTT
NA | NA | TRBJ2-6 | TRBV7-2 | CASSPLGSGRANVLTF | TGTGCCAGCAGCCCCCTGGGTTCAGGGAGGGCCAACGTCCTGACTTTC
NA | TRBD1 | TRBJ1-1 | TRBV6-5 | CASSTRGQGKPRAFF | TGTGCCAGCAGTACTCGGGGACAGGGGAAACCGCGGGCTTTCTTT
NA | NA | TRBJ2-7 | TRBV4-1 | CASSQGFTYEQYF | TGCGCCAGCAGCCAAGGCTTTACCTACGAGCAGTACTTC
once | TRBD1 | TRBJ1-6 | TRBV25-1 | CASSENPGQVYNSPLHF | TGTGCCAGCAGTGAGAATCCGGGACAGGTGTATAATTCACCCCTCCACTTT
once | NA | TRBJ2-1 | TRBV28 | CASSPRMGNEQFF | TGTGCCAGCAGTCCCCGCATGGGGAATGAGCAGTTCTTC
few | NA | TRBJ1-2 | TRBV2 | CASSEGQGIGGYTF | TGTGCCAGCAGTGAAGGGCAGGGGATTGGTGGCTACACCTTC
NA | NA | TRBJ2-7 | TRBV11-3 | CASSWDGRGEQYF | TGTGCCAGCAGCTGGGACGGCCGAGGGGAGCAGTACTTC
NA | NA | TRBJ2-7 | TRBV6-6 | CASSTRESYEQYF | TGTGCCAGCAGCACGAGGGAGTCCTACGAGCAGTACTTC
NA | NA | TRBJ2-1 | TRBV28 | CASSLGGRQFF | TGTGCCAGCAGTTTAGGGGGAAGGCAGTTCTTC
NA | NA | TRBJ1-2 | TRBV5-1 | CASSLESGYGYTF | TGCGCCAGCAGCCTCGAATCGGGCTATGGCTACACCTTC
NA | NA | TRBJ2-1 | TRBV29-1 | CSVAGTTTRIMNEQFF | TGCAGCGTTGCGGGAACCACGACTAGGATTATGAATGAGCAGTTCTTC
NA | NA | TRBJ2-7 | TRBV10-3 | CAISESGSIYEQYF | TGTGCCATCAGTGAGTCAGGCAGCATCTACGAGCAGTACTTC
NA | TRBD1 | TRBJ1-5 | TRBV29-1 | CSVGGTDPNQPQHF | TGCAGCGTTGGTGGGACAGACCCCAATCAGCCCCAGCATTTT
NA | NA | TRBJ1-1 | TRBV10-1 | CASSRDGNTEAFF | TGCGCCAGCAGCAGGGACGGGAACACTGAAGCTTTCTTT
NA | TRBD1 | TRBJ2-2 | TRBV6-4 | CASSDGTGDTGELFF | TGTGCCAGCAGTGACGGGACAGGGGACACCGGGGAGCTGTTTTTT
NA | TRBD1 | TRBJ1-6 | TRBV9 | CASSQWDRGHSPLHF | TGTGCCAGCAGTCAATGGGACAGGGGGCACTCACCCCTCCACTTT
few | TRBD2 | TRBJ2-1 | TRBV18 | CASSNRGESYNEQFF | TGTGCCAGCTCAAATCGGGGGGAGAGCTACAATGAGCAGTTCTTC
NA | TRBD1 | TRBJ2-7 | TRBV18 | CASSPGTGSDEQYF | TGTGCCAGCTCACCAGGGACAGGGTCGGACGAGCAGTACTTC
NA | TRBD1 | TRBJ1-1 | TRBV11-2 | CASTQTGTPGGEAFF | TGTGCCAGCACCCAAACCGGGACTCCAGGGGGTGAAGCTTTCTTT
NA | TRBD1 | TRBJ1-1 | TRBV11-2 | CASRSTGSTEAFF | TGTGCCAGCAGATCGACAGGGTCCACTGAAGCTTTCTTT
NA | TRBD1 | TRBJ1-1 | TRBV4-1 | CASSQRTGELEAFF | TGCGCCAGCAGCCAACGGACAGGGGAACTTGAAGCTTTCTTT
NA | TRBD1 | TRBJ1-2 | TRBV5-5 | CASSLVAGSEVRQGGYTF | TGTGCCAGCAGCTTGGTCGCAGGCAGCGAAGTGAGACAGGGTGGCTACACCTTC
many | NA | TRBJ2-7 | TRBV29-1 | CSVEDDRTTYEQYF | TGCAGCGTTGAAGACGACAGAACAACCTACGAGCAGTACTTC
NA | TRBD2 | TRBJ2-3 | TRBV11-2 | CASSLGLAGAFGTDTQYF | TGTGCCAGCAGCTTAGGACTAGCGGGGGCTTTCGGCACAGATACGCAGTATTTT
few | NA | TRBJ2-3 | TRBV7-8 | CASSREGTIADTQYF | TGTGCCAGCAGCCGCGAAGGGACCATCGCAGATACGCAGTATTTT
NA | TRBD2 | TRBJ2-7 | TRBV11-2 | CASSPRMGLAGYLREQYF | TGTGCCAGCAGCCCTAGGATGGGGCTAGCGGGGTACCTGAGGGAGCAGTACTTC
NA | NA | TRBJ1-6 | TRBV19 | CASGAGRGSSSYNSPLHF | TGTGCCAGTGGGGCGGGGAGGGGCAGCAGCTCCTATAATTCACCCCTCCACTTT
NA | TRBD2 | TRBJ2-3 | TRBV6-5 | CASSYDSREAQYF | TGTGCCAGCAGTTACGATAGCCGGGAGGCGCAGTATTTT
NA | NA | TRBJ2-7 | TRBV7-8 | CASSLGPASEQYF | TGTGCCAGCAGCTTGGGGCCAGCCAGTGAGCAGTACTTC
NA | NA | TRBJ2-7 | TRBV4-1 | CASSQEPQAGVYEQYF | TGCGCCAGCAGCCAAGAACCCCAGGCAGGGGTCTACGAGCAGTACTTC
NA | NA | TRBJ2-7 | TRBV6-1 | CASSDTLGRVTYEQYF | TGTGCCAGCAGTGATACGTTAGGCAGGGTTACCTACGAGCAGTACTTC
NA | NA | TRBJ2-1 | TRBV7-2 | CASGFQRSQGNEQFF | TGTGCCAGCGGGTTTCAAAGGTCCCAGGGCAATGAGCAGTTCTTC